These 29 T cell receptor beta chains were sequenced from one sample in a study of blood T cell repertoires in COVID-19. Assay used: immunoSEQ multiplex PCR; TCRdb lists only in-frame clones, some missing. Seen here are more than 250,000 clones, roughly nine tenths observed once, and the top ten hold about 3.6%. The source material was peripheral blood. These TCRs come from a man aged 18 to 35 with active or convalescent COVID-19.

This chain uses TRBV2 with TRBJ2-5; weak D call: TRBD1 (6 bases). The CDR3 runs to 12 residues. Germline V CDR1 and CDR2: SNHLY, FYNNEI. V was trimmed by 8 bases and J by 1 base, leaving 8 bases between them. The CDR3 region is CASVDSQETQYF. Here the CDR3 DNA reads TGTGCCAGCGTGGACAGCCAAGAGACCCAGTACTTC.

The chain joins TRBV28 to TRBJ2-7; maybe TRBD1 (5 bases). The CDR3 contains 11 residues. In germline, CDR1 is MDHEN, CDR2 SYDVKM. The CDR3: CASSTPQGRRV. As DNA, the CDR3 is TGTGCCAGCAGTACACCTCAGGGTAGAAGGGTC.

This chain connects TRBV3-1 (or the pseudogene TRBV3-2) to TRBJ1-6; 10 bases align to TRBD1. V trimming: 0 bases; J trimming: 11 bases; junction bases outside the gene matches: 10. Germline CDR1 reads LGHDT; CDR2 reads YNNKEL (reference sequence). This CDR3 region has 17 residues. The CDR3 coding sequence is TGTGCCAGCAGCCAAGATCGCGGGACAGGGGCAGGAGCACCCCTCCACTTT. It translates to CASSQDRGTGAGAPLHF.

The gene calls are TRBV7-2 and TRBJ2-3; 7 bases are shared with TRBD1. The CDR3 loop spans 15 amino acids. Trimming took 4 bases from V and 2 from J; bases not matched to a gene: 6. The germline V gene encodes CDR1 SGHTA and CDR2 FQGNSA. The CDR3 nucleotides read TGTGCCAGCAGCTCAGGGGACAGATACACAGATACGCAGTATTTT. Amino acids: CASSSGDRYTDTQYF. The entire variable domain, with the rest obtained from reference TRBV7-2 and TRBJ2-3, is as follows: GAGVSQSPSNKVTEKGKDVELRCDPISGHTALYWYRQSLGQGLEFLIYFQGNSAPDKSGLPSDRFSAERTGGSVSTLTIQRTQQEDSAVYLCASSSGDRYTDTQYFGPGTRLTVL.

The J gene is TRBJ1-3, the V gene TRBV5-1, with D hard to call. This CDR3 contains 16 residues. Germline-derived CDR1 and CDR2 are SGHRS and YFSETQ. V lost 0 bases to trimming and J lost 1 base, with 11 bases between them. This CDR3 is CASSLGYGESGNTIYF. The DNA for the CDR3 is TGCGCCAGCAGCTTGGGCTACGGGGAATCTGGAAACACCATATATTTT.

This clone was seen once. The gene calls are TRBV5-1 and TRBJ2-3; 15 bases map to TRBD2. J lost 2 bases, V lost 4 bases, and 5 bases had no gene match. This CDR3 is 17 amino acids long. Per germline, CDR1 SGHRS and CDR2 YFSETQ. The CDR3 bases are TGCGCCAGCAGCCGGACTAGCGGGGGGGCAAACACAGATACGCAGTATTTT. Translation: CASSRTSGGANTDTQYF. The entire variable domain, with the rest obtained from reference TRBV5-1 and TRBJ2-3, is as follows: KAGVTQTPRYLIKTRGQQVTLSCSPISGHRSVSWYQQTPGQGLQFLFEYFSETQRNKGNFPGRFSGRQFSNSRSEMNVSTLELGDSALYLCASSRTSGGANTDTQYFGPGTRLTVL.

The genes are TRBV2 and TRBJ2-6, with D possibly being TRBD2 (6 bases). CDR1 and CDR2 (germline): SNHLY, FYNNEI. The CDR3 has 18 amino acids. The V gene lost 0 bases and the J gene lost 4 bases, with 16 bases spanning the gap. CDR3 region: CASSEAGGVPSGANVLTF. The DNA of the CDR3 is TGTGCCAGCAGTGAAGCCGGCGGGGTCCCCTCCGGGGCCAACGTCCTGACTTTC.

The chain couples TRBV5-1 to TRBJ1-1; D remains ambiguous. The CDR3 is made up of 13 amino acids. The V gene's germline CDR1 is SGHRS and CDR2 YFSETQ. V dropped 5 bases and J dropped 3 bases, with 11 bases sitting between them. The CDR3 bases are TGCGCCAGCAGGGCCCAGGAGGACACTGAAGCTTTCTTT. It yields the protein CASRAQEDTEAFF.

The chain couples TRBV2 to TRBJ1-6, with TRBD1 matching 8 bases. The J segment lost 7 bases and the V segment lost 5 bases, leaving 4 bases of the junction unmatched. The CDR3 spans 14 residues. Germline-derived CDR1 and CDR2 are SNHLY and FYNNEI. The CDR3 DNA reads as TGTGCCAGCAGTTCGGACAGGGAGAATTCACCCCTCCACTTT. Translating it yields CASSSDRENSPLHF.

This clone was observed once. The J gene is TRBJ2-5, the V gene TRBV18; D may be TRBD2 (6 bases). V lost 3 bases and J 5 bases, leaving 16 bases between the germline ends. The germline V gene encodes CDR1 KGHSH and CDR2 LQKENI. The CDR3 has 15 residues. CDR3 DNA: TGTGCCAGCTCACCGCCGGGATCCGGAGGGGAGACCCAGTACTTC. Its protein is CASSPPGSGGETQYF.

V is TRBV5-1 and J is TRBJ1-1; possible D gene TRBD1, 5 bases. Looked up from germline, CDR1 is SGHRS and CDR2 is YFSETQ. V was trimmed by 0 bases and J by 1 base, leaving 7 bases between them. The CDR3 loop spans 14 amino acids. The CDR3 sequence is CASSLDGQNTEAFF. The CDR3 nucleotides read TGCGCCAGCAGCTTGGATGGACAGAACACTGAAGCTTTCTTT. Filled out from reference TRBV5-1 and TRBJ1-1, the complete variable domain reads KAGVTQTPRYLIKTRGQQVTLSCSPISGHRSVSWYQQTPGQGLQFLFEYFSETQRNKGNFPGRFSGRQFSNSRSEMNVSTLELGDSALYLCASSLDGQNTEAFFGQGTRLTVV.

V is TRBV18 and J is TRBJ2-6; maybe TRBD1 (6 bases). Germline V gene sequence: CDR1 KGHSH, CDR2 LQKENI. The CDR3 length is 17 residues. The V and J ends lost 5 bases and 0 bases respectively, with 14 bases between them. CDR3 sequence (DNA): TGTGCCAGCTCATATGAGGTGGGGGCCTCTGGGGCCAACGTCCTGACTTTC. Its protein is CASSYEVGASGANVLTF.

This clone has only one observation. This CDR3 reads CASSLGGQSNEQYF. The CDR3 nucleotides are TGCGCCAGCAGCCTAGGGGGACAGTCTAACGAGCAGTACTTC. This sequence joins TRBV4-1 and TRBJ2-7; 7 bases map to TRBD1. Germline loops: CDR1 MGHRA, CDR2 YSYEKL. This CDR3 region has 14 residues. V trimming: 4 bases; J trimming: 5 bases; junction bases outside the gene matches: 8.

The chain carries TRBV29-1 and TRBJ2-7; D not resolved. V lost 0 bases and J lost 4, with 7 bases in between. This CDR3 is built from 12 residues. Per germline, CDR1 SQVTM and CDR2 ANQGSEA. Here the CDR3 DNA reads TGCAGCGTTGAAGATGGCCTTTACGAGCAGTACTTC. It is translated as CSVEDGLYEQYF.

V gene TRBV6-5 combines with J gene TRBJ2-1, with TRBD2 as a possible D gene (5 bases). The CDR3 contains 14 residues. Trimming removed 3 bases from V and 8 bases from J, with 14 bases in between. Germline values: CDR1 MNHEY, CDR2 SVGAGI. CDR3 residues: CASSYADSVYEQFF. Here the CDR3 DNA reads TGTGCCAGCAGTTATGCCGATAGCGTTTATGAGCAGTTCTTC.

This chain links TRBV19 with TRBJ2-3; 10 bases agree with TRBD2. Germline V gene lookup returns CDR1 LNHDA and CDR2 SQIVND (reference sequence). Germline trimming cut 3 bases from V and 8 bases from J; bases unmatched to any gene: 8. This CDR3 region has 15 residues. As DNA, the CDR3 is TGTGCCAGTAGTATCCACCTAGCGGGGGAGGGTACGCAGTATTTT. Amino acid sequence: CASSIHLAGEGTQYF. The whole variable domain, filled in from reference TRBV19 and TRBJ2-3, reads DGGITQSPKYLFRKEGQNVTLSCEQNLNHDAMYWYRQDPGQGLRLIYYSQIVNDFQKGDIAEGYSVSREKKESFPLTVTSAQKNPTAFYLCASSIHLAGEGTQYFGPGTRLTVL.

The chain combines TRBV7-9 with TRBJ2-7; 7 bases fit TRBD1. Unmatched junction bases numbered 1, after V lost 5 bases and J lost 0 bases. The CDR3 is made up of 13 amino acids. From germline, CDR1 is SEHNR and CDR2 FQNEAQ (reference sequence). The CDR3 protein is CASSGDSSYEQYF. The CDR3, as DNA: TGTGCCAGCAGCGGGGACAGCTCCTACGAGCAGTACTTC.

This clone has only one observation. The chain joins TRBV24-1 to TRBJ2-7, with 10 bases fitting TRBD1. J was trimmed by 2 bases and V by 1 base; bases with no gene match: 4. The CDR3 is 16 residues long. Germline V gene data show CDR1 as KGHDR and CDR2 as SFDVKD. The CDR3 reads CATSDFPGQGTYEQYF. As DNA, the CDR3 is TGTGCCACCAGTGATTTCCCGGGACAGGGGACCTACGAGCAGTACTTC.

This clone was seen just once. The chain couples TRBV5-1 to TRBJ2-7; D perhaps matches TRBD1 (6 bases). Trimming took 0 bases from V and 1 from J, leaving 8 bases between them. This CDR3 is built from 14 residues. The germline V gene encodes CDR1 SGHRS and CDR2 YFSETQ. The CDR3 DNA reads as TGCGCCAGCAGCTTGGCCAGGGGATCCTACGAGCAGTACTTC. As protein: CASSLARGSYEQYF.

V and J are TRBV7-9 and TRBJ1-1; the D gene is possibly TRBD1 (5 bases). The CDR3 is 15 amino acids. V lost 2 bases and J lost 8, with 18 bases in between. CDR1 and CDR2 (germline): SEHNR, FQNEAQ (reference sequence). The CDR3 nucleotides are TGTGCCAGCAGCTTAAACTATGTGGGGGAGGTAGAAGCTTTCTTT. It encodes CASSLNYVGEVEAFF.

This chain uses TRBV19 with TRBJ1-5, with 9 bases fitting TRBD1. Germline loops: CDR1 LNHDA, CDR2 SQIVND (reference sequence). V dropped 0 bases and J dropped 7; count of bases not matched to a gene: 7. CDR3 length equals 16 residues. Here the CDR3 DNA reads TGTGCCAGTAGTATAGAGGTCGGGACAGGGAAGCAGCCCCAGCATTTT. It specifies CASSIEVGTGKQPQHF.

This chain links TRBV7-2 with TRBJ2-7, with 7 bases matching TRBD2. Germline V CDR1 and CDR2: SGHTA, FQGNSA. The J segment lost 1 base and the V segment lost 4 bases, leaving 7 bases of the junction unmatched. The CDR3 sequence is 15 residues long. The CDR3 DNA follows: TGTGCCAGCAGCTGGGGGGGATTGGGGTCCTACGAGCAGTACTTC. This sequence encodes CASSWGGLGSYEQYF.

This chain connects TRBV27 to TRBJ2-5; D might be TRBD2 (6 bases). Trimming cost V 3 bases and J 4 bases, with 18 bases left between them. There are 16 residues in the CDR3. Per germline, CDR1 MNHEY and CDR2 SMNVEV (reference sequence). This CDR3 reads CASSFGTGASGETQYF. The CDR3 DNA reads TGTGCCAGCAGTTTCGGGACTGGCGCGAGTGGAGAGACCCAGTACTTC.

The rearrangement links TRBV29-1 to TRBJ1-2; 7 nucleotides match TRBD1. The V gene end was trimmed by 5 bases and the J gene end by 3 bases; junction bases not matched to a gene: 9. The CDR3 extends over 14 amino acids. Germline V lookup: CDR1 SQVTM, CDR2 ANQGSEA. The CDR3 coding sequence is TGCAGCGTTCTTTTACGGGACAGCTACTATGGCTACACCTTC. Translating it yields CSVLLRDSYYGYTF.

V usage is TRBV4-2 and J usage is TRBJ2-5; 11 bases match TRBD2. This CDR3 region has 15 residues. Germline CDR1 LGHNA, CDR2 YNFKEQ. Trimming cost V 1 base and J 7 bases; bases outside gene matches: 5. The CDR3 DNA sequence: TGTGCCAGCAGCCAAGTACTAGCGGGGGTCGCGACCCAGTACTTC. This translates into CASSQVLAGVATQYF.

This chain joins TRBV25-1 and TRBJ1-2; 8 bases agree with TRBD1. V shed 6 bases, J shed 8 bases, and the junction held 8 bases outside the gene matches. The CDR3 loop spans 13 amino acids. Per the germline V gene, CDR1 is MGHDK and CDR2 is SYGVNS. Here the CDR3 DNA reads TGTGCCAGCAGGAATTCAGGGGGCGACGGCTACACCTTC. It specifies CASRNSGGDGYTF.

This CDR3 reads CASSLVTGGGSPLHF. CDR3 coding DNA: TGCGCCAGCAGCTTGGTGACAGGGGGCGGATCACCCCTCCACTTT. The V call is TRBV5-1, the J call TRBJ1-6, with TRBD1 matching over 10 bases. CDR3 size: 15 residues. CDR1 is SGHRS, CDR2 YFSETQ, per germline. The ends lost 0 bases at V and 10 bases at J; junction bases unmatched: 4.

V is TRBV10-1 and J is TRBJ2-3; 12 positions agree with TRBD2. The V gene end was trimmed by 11 bases and the J gene end by 2 bases; junction bases not matched to a gene: 20. From germline, CDR1 is WNHNN and CDR2 SYGVQD (reference sequence). This CDR3 contains 19 residues. The CDR3 DNA follows: TGCGCCGGGGTCAAGAATCCGGGACTAGCGGGCCGCTTCACAGATACGCAGTATTTT. This sequence encodes CAGVKNPGLAGRFTDTQYF.

This clone was seen just once. The chain has TRBV11-1 and TRBJ1-3; D ambiguous. The germline V and J ends were trimmed by 8 bases and 0 bases, with 14 bases remaining between them. The CDR3 consists of 15 residues. Germline V gene data show CDR1 as SGHAT and CDR2 as FQDESV (reference sequence). DNA of the CDR3: TGTGCCAGCGCCCAGCGGAGTTCCTCTGGAAACACCATATATTTT. This gives the protein CASAQRSSSGNTIYF.